Sequencing of this T cell receptor (beta chain) was carried out in a study of cytomegalovirus exposure and HLA in healthy donors. As for the donors, each was a healthy bone marrow donor. With 60 Vbeta and 13 Jbeta primers, the PCR was carried out. TCRdb's copy holds only in-frame clones and misses some; the assay was immunoSEQ multiplex PCR. The sample holds about 67,000 clones, over 70% seen once. The sequenced sample was PBMCs. This clonotype originated in a man in his sixties in good health and CMV-seropositive.

This CDR3 reads CAIYTGGAGYGYTF. DNA for the CDR3: TGTGCCATTTATACGGGGGGCGCAGGCTATGGCTACACCTTC. The chain couples TRBV6-6 to TRBJ1-2; tentative D call: TRBD1 (6 bases). The CDR3 covers 14 residues. Germline V CDR1 and CDR2: MNHNY, SVGAGI (reference sequence). The germline V and J ends were trimmed by 10 bases and 4 bases, with 19 bases remaining between them.